This paragraph reports one T cell receptor beta chain. This clonotype has a count of ten or more. Its target antigen remains unknown. The sample holds no much larger clone one base away, and base qualities are not on file. The germline V gene provides CDR1 SNHLY and CDR2 FYNNEI. V and J are trimmed by 5 bases and 1 base, and the gene matches miss 3 bases of the junction. Measured from the cysteine to the phenylalanine, the CDR3 is 14 residues long. The sequence is cut down to CDR3 DNA, 42 bases in frame from base 1. The TCR beta CDR3 regions were amplified from the RNA transcripts. For the first round of RT-PCR on the TCR CDR3, the HTBI primer set was used together with the Qiagen OneStep RT-PCR kit. Libraries were constructed in a second round of multiplex PCR, after which size selection and purification were performed. Paired-end sequencing of the libraries was performed with 100 bp reads on an Illumina HiSeq2000. In the source study's methods: Raw data were processed with SOAPnuke, discarding reads with adapters, uncalled bases, mean Phred below 15, or no exact constant-primer or identifier match. High-quality paired reads were merged with COPE v1.2.5, and unique nucleotide sequences were defined as clonotypes. MiTCR v1.1 was used to align clonotypes to the IMGT TRBV, TRBD and TRBJ reference segments. The analysis was restricted to V-J combinations with a frequency above 0.0001, which together covered about 99% of the repertoires. A TCS score was defined as the ratio between F50 (clonal expansion) and ExV (chaos), using BLOSUM62-based TCRdist between CDR3 peptides within each V-J. Welch's t-statistics and random forest reduced roughly 500 V-J features to roughly 13, which were used in a naive Bayes classifier (R e1071). Clones were called with MiXCR by TCRdb after fastp trimmed the public reads at Q25, and only in-frame beta chains were retained. Rows with a matching CDR3 protein are joined into one entry that keeps the most common DNA and genes. Here the V and J calls rest on TCRdb's processing, not on the authors' analysis. The sample table shows about 520,000 distinct CDR3 sequences, and around 20% are seen once. The ten largest clones capture around a quarter of the sample.

Stable Graves' hyperthyroidism was defined as no progression to ophthalmopathy during 18 months of follow-up. Hyperthyroidism patients were aged 18 to 65 years and newly diagnosed, with disease duration of less than 2 months. Exclusion was applied to patients with uncontrolled infections, other autoimmune diseases, pregnancy or lactation. Clinical symptoms, serum thyroxine and TRAb, thyroid ultrasound, and orbital computed tomography formed the basis for the diagnoses. PBMCs were separated from roughly 10 ml of fresh peripheral blood using Ficoll-Paque density gradient centrifugation. Total RNA was extracted with Trizol reagent, and quality was checked on an Agilent 2100 Bioanalyzer. The data originate from a study of T cells in Graves' hyperthyroidism and ophthalmopathy (dated by TCRdb to between 2018 and 2020). Concerning the study at large: Peripheral blood was collected at initial diagnosis, before any treatment. A discovery cohort of about a hundred patients, 43 with Graves' ophthalmopathy and approximately 55 with stable Graves' hyperthyroidism, was used to find distinguishing TCR V-J signatures. Prospective prediction of ophthalmopathy was tested in an independent validation cohort of approximately 19 hyperthyroidism patients and around 16 patients who later progressed to ophthalmopathy. The 100 discovery patients were divided at random into training and test sets in a 7:3 ratio. The study also compared thyroid tissue and blood T-cell repertoires from 6 or 7 Graves' hyperthyroidism patients. Once sampling was done, hyperthyroidism patients were given methimazole at a starting dose of 30 mg daily, whereas ophthalmopathy patients were given high-dose intravenous methylprednisolone. TCR Vbeta CDR3 sequencing of roughly 140 peripheral blood samples (around 45 ophthalmopathy, roughly 74 hyperthyroidism and 17 progressor patients) is reported in the paper.

General conclusions and limits of the study: In validation, progression to ophthalmopathy was predicted by the model with 70.59% sensitivity and 72% to 80% specificity, a median of 6.5 months before onset. A model built on a 13 V-J signature distinguished ophthalmopathy from stable hyperthyroidism, reaching around 90% sensitivity and around 81% specificity in cross-validation and 80%/75% in testing. Blood samples also contained most of the expanded thyroid clonotypes (frequency above 0.001), which suggests that blood repertoires may reflect thyroid immune responses. No statistical method was used to set the sample size in advance, and investigators knew the group allocation.

The chain joins TRBV2 to TRBJ2-5, with 8 bases matching TRBD1. The clonotype originates from a man aged 18-30 years with Graves' hyperthyroidism. The sequencing sample was made of blood. The encoded CDR3 is CASSRTGPQETQYF. The sequenced DNA is TGTGCCAGCAGTCGGACAGGGCCCCAAGAGACCCAGTACTTC.